A single sample gave rise to the 14 T cell receptor beta chains below, sequenced in a study of OX40 agonist ivuxolimab in advanced cancers. The protocol was immunoSEQ multiplex PCR, while the TCRdb copy is restricted to in-frame clones and leaves out a portion. The sample gives approximately 35,000 clones, roughly four fifths of which show up once; around 11% is in the top ten. The sample consisted of CD4+ or CD8+ T cells sorted from blood, taken in a trial of the OX40 agonist ivuxolimab. These receptors came from an adult with an advanced solid tumor such as melanoma, head and neck, liver or kidney cancer.

The J gene is TRBJ2-7, the V gene TRBV14; D is perhaps TRBD1 (5 bases). Germline V gene lookup returns CDR1 SGHDN and CDR2 FVKESK. The V and J ends lost 1 base and 9 bases respectively, with 10 bases between them. The CDR3 runs 12 residues. As DNA, the CDR3 is TGTGCCAGCAGCCAAGGCAGGGCGGTGCAGTACTTC. It yields the protein CASSQGRAVQYF.

The V and J genes are TRBV28 and TRBJ1-1; weak D call: TRBD1 (6 bases). This CDR3 is 15 amino acids long. CDR1 and CDR2 (germline): MDHEN, SYDVKM. V was cut by 2 bases and J by 4 bases, with 14 bases left in between. The CDR3 nucleotides read TGTGCCAGCAGTTTAAGTTTAGGGGGTTTCACTGAAGCTTTCTTT. It specifies CASSLSLGGFTEAFF.

The V and J genes are TRBV18 and TRBJ2-7, with 8 nucleotides matching TRBD2. The ends lost 0 bases at V and 5 bases at J; junction bases unmatched: 12. Germline CDR1 and CDR2: KGHSH and LQKENI. The CDR3 has 17 residues. DNA for the CDR3: TGTGCCAGCTCACCACCGAAGCGGGGGAAGTTCGCGGACGAGCAGTACTTC. This translates into CASSPPKRGKFADEQYF.

The rearrangement uses TRBV7-2 and TRBJ1-5, with no clear D. In germline, CDR1 is SGHTA, CDR2 FQGNSA. The CDR3 totals 15 residues. Trimming removed 5 bases from V and 4 bases from J, with 15 bases in between. CDR3 coding DNA: TGTGCCAGCAGCCAAAGGACGGGCCCTAATCAGCCCCAGCATTTT. This encodes CASSQRTGPNQPQHF. Complete variable domain (other parts from reference TRBV7-2 and TRBJ1-5): GAGVSQSPSNKVTEKGKDVELRCDPISGHTALYWYRQSLGQGLEFLIYFQGNSAPDKSGLPSDRFSAERTGGSVSTLTIQRTQQEDSAVYLCASSQRTGPNQPQHFGDGTRLSIL.

The CDR3 spells CASSTGGRTGELFF. CDR3 bases: TGTGCCAGCAGCACCGGGGGGAGGACCGGGGAGCTGTTTTTT. The rearrangement joins TRBV5-4 to TRBJ2-2; 7 nucleotides match TRBD2. V lost 4 bases, J lost 5 bases, and 5 bases stayed unmatched. Germline V gene sequence: CDR1 SGHNT, CDR2 YYREEE (reference sequence). The CDR3 has 14 residues.

This clone was observed once. The chain recombines TRBV6-1 with TRBJ2-3; 10 bases align to TRBD2. The trim removed 4 bases at V and 1 base at J, leaving 5 bases unmatched. Per the germline V gene, CDR1 is MNHNS and CDR2 is SASEGT. This CDR3 contains 16 residues. In nucleotides, the CDR3 is TGTGCCAGCAGTGTCCGGACTAGCGGTCGCACAGATACGCAGTATTTT. It codes for CASSVRTSGRTDTQYF.

The chain recombines TRBV9 with TRBJ2-1; possible D gene TRBD2, 5 bases. The CDR3 runs to 15 residues. CDR1 SGDLS and CDR2 YYNGEE come from the germline V gene. Deletions cut 0 bases from V and 8 bases from J, with 15 bases between. The DNA of the CDR3 is TGTGCCAGCAGCGTAGTAACTCGGGGTTTGGATGAGCAGTTCTTC. This codes for CASSVVTRGLDEQFF.

The DNA of the CDR3 is TGTGCCAGCTATCCTGGCGCTTTCTTT. Its translation: CASYPGAFF. This chain uses TRBV6-6 with TRBJ1-1; D gene uncertain. The ends were cut back, 8 bases at V and 11 bases at J, with 9 bases in the middle. Germline CDR1 is MNHNY and CDR2 is SVGAGI (reference sequence). CDR3 size: 9 residues.

The chain joins TRBV4-1 to TRBJ1-4, with a possible D match to TRBD1 (5 bases). This CDR3 is built from 14 residues. Germline-derived CDR1 and CDR2 are MGHRA and YSYEKL. V lost 3 bases and J 7 bases, leaving 12 bases between the germline ends. CDR3 in amino acids: CASSHGSGVEKLFF. The CDR3 bases are TGCGCCAGCAGCCACGGTTCGGGGGTTGAAAAACTGTTTTTT.

The rearrangement links TRBV18 to TRBJ2-5; 13 bases map to TRBD2. The trim removed 4 bases at V and 2 bases at J, leaving 1 base unmatched. The CDR3 is 15 amino acids. Germline V CDR1 and CDR2: KGHSH, LQKENI. CDR3 in DNA: TGTGCCAGCTCACGGACTAGCGGGGGTCAAGAGACCCAGTACTTC. Translation: CASSRTSGGQETQYF.

This sequence joins TRBV4-3 and TRBJ1-2; tentative D call: TRBD1 (5 bases). V lost 1 base and J 8 bases, leaving 8 bases between the germline ends. CDR1 is LGHNA, CDR2 YSLEER, per germline. The CDR3 is 12 amino acids. The CDR3 loop is CASSQVGTGYTF. The CDR3 DNA sequence: TGCGCCAGCAGCCAAGTAGGGACGGGCTACACCTTC.

The CDR3 reads CASSAEARTDTQYF. The CDR3 DNA reads as TGTGCCAGCAGCGCTGAGGCTAGGACAGATACGCAGTATTTT. V usage is TRBV9 and J usage is TRBJ2-3; the D is unclear. Germline V gives CDR1 SGDLS, CDR2 YYNGEE. There are 14 residues in the CDR3. V was trimmed by 3 bases and J by 3 bases, leaving 11 bases between them.

In its sample, this clone was seen a few times. V usage is TRBV28 and J usage is TRBJ1-2; D may be TRBD1 (5 bases). The CDR3 runs to 13 residues. The germline gives CDR1 MDHEN, CDR2 SYDVKM. V was shortened by 8 bases and J by 8 bases, with 18 bases between the two germline ends. The CDR3 reads CASLFSGGQGYTF. Written as DNA, the CDR3 is TGTGCCAGCCTTTTTTCGGGCGGACAAGGCTACACCTTC.

The chain employs TRBV30 and TRBJ1-2; D uncertain. CDR3 length equals 13 residues. Trimming removed 4 bases from V and 4 bases from J, with 13 bases in between. Germline V gene lookup returns CDR1 GTSNPN and CDR2 SVGIG (reference sequence). This CDR3 is CAWTPWESYGYTF. In DNA form, the CDR3 reads TGTGCCTGGACCCCTTGGGAGAGCTATGGCTACACCTTC.